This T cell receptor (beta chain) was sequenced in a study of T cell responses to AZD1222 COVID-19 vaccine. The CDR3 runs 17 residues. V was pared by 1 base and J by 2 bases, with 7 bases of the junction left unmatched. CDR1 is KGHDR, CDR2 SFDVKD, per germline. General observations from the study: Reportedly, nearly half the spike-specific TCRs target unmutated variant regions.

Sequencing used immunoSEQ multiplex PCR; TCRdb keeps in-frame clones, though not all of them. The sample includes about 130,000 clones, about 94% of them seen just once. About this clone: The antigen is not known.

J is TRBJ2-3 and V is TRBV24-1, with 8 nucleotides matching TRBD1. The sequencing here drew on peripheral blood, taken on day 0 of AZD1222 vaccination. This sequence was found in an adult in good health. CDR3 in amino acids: CATSDFPGGESTDTQYF. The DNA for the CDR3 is TGTGCCACCAGTGATTTCCCAGGGGGCGAATCCACAGATACGCAGTATTTT.